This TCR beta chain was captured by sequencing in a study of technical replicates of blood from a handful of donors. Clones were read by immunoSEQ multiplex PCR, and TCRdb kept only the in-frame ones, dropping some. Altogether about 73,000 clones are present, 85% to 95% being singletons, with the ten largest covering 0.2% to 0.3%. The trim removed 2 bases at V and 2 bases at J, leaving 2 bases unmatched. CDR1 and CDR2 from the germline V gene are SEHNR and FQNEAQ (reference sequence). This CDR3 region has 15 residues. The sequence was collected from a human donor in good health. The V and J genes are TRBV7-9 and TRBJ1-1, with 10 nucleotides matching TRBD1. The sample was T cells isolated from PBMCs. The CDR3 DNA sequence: TGTGCCAGCAGCTTAAGACAGGGGGCAAACACTGAAGCTTTCTTT. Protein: CASSLRQGANTEAFF.